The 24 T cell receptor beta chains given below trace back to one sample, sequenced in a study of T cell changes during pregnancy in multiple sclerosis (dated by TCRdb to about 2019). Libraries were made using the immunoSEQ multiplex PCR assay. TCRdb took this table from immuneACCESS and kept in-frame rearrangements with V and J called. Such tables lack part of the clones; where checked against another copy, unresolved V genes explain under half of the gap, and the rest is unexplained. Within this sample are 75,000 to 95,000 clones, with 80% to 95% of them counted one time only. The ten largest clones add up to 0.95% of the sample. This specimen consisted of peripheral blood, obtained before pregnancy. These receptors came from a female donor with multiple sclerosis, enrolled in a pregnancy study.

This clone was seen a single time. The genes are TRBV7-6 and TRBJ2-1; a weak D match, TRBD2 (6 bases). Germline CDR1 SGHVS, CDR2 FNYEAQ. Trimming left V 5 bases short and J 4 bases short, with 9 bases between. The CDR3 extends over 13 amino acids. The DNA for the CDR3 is TGTGCCAGCAGCCCCGGAGGGTACAATGAGCAGTTCTTC. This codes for CASSPGGYNEQFF.

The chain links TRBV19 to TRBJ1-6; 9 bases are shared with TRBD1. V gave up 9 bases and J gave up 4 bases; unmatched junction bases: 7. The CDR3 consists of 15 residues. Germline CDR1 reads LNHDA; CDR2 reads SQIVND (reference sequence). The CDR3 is CASKTGGIYNSPLHF. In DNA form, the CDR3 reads TGTGCCAGCAAGACAGGGGGGATTTATAATTCACCCCTCCACTTT.

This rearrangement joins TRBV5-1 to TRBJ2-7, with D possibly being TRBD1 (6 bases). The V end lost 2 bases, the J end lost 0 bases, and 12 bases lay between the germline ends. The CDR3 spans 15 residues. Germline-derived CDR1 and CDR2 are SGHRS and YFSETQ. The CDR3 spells CASSLTGSGSYEQYF. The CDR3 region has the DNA TGCGCCAGCAGCTTAACAGGGTCGGGCTCCTACGAGCAGTACTTC.

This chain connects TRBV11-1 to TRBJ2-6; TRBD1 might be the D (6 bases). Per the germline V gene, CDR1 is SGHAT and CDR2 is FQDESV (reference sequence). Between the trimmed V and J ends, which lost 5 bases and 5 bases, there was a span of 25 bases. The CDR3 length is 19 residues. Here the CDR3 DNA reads TGTGCCAGCAGCGCCAGGGGTGGGGCTATAGTCGATTGGGCCAACGTCCTGACTTTC. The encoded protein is CASSARGGAIVDWANVLTF.

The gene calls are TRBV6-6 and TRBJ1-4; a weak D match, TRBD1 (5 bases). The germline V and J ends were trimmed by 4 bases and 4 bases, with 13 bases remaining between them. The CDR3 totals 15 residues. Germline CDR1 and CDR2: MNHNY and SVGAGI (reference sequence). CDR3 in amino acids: CASSSPRGVNEKLFF. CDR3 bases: TGTGCCAGCAGTTCCCCTCGGGGGGTTAATGAAAAACTGTTTTTT.

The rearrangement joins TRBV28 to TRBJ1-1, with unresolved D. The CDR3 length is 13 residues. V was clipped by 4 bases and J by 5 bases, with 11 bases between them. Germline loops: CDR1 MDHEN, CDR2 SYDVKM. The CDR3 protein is CASSSTYSTEAFF. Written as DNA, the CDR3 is TGTGCCAGCAGTTCGACATATTCGACTGAAGCTTTCTTT.

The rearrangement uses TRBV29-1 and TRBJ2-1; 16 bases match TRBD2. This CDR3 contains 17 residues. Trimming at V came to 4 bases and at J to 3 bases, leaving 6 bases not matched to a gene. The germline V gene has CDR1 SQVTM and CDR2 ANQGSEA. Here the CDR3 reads CSVVRGLAGGFYNEQFF. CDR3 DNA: TGCAGCGTTGTACGGGGACTAGCGGGAGGGTTCTACAATGAGCAGTTCTTC.

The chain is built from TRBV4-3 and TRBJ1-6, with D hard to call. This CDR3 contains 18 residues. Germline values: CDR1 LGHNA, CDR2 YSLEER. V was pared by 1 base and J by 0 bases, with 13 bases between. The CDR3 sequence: CASSQVIGTSSYNSPLHF. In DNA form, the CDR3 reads TGCGCCAGCAGCCAAGTTATCGGTACTAGCTCCTATAATTCACCCCTCCACTTT.

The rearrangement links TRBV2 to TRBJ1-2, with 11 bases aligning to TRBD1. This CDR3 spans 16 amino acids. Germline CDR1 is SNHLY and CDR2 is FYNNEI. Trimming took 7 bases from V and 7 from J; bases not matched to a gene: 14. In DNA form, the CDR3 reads TGTGCCAGCAACCTGGACAGGGGGCGCAGATCTGGTGGCTACACCTTC. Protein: CASNLDRGRRSGGYTF.

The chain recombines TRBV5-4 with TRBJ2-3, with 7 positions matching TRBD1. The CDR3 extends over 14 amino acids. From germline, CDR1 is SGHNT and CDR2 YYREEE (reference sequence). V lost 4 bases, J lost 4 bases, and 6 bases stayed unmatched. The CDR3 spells CASSLGQESDTQYF. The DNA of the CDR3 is TGTGCCAGCAGCCTTGGACAGGAGTCAGATACGCAGTATTTT.

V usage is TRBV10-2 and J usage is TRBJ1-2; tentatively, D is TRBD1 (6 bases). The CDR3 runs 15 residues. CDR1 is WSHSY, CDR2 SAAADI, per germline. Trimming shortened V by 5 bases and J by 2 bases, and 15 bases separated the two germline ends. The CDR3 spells CASSSNWTANYGYTF. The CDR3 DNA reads TGCGCCAGCAGTTCAAACTGGACAGCCAACTATGGCTACACCTTC.

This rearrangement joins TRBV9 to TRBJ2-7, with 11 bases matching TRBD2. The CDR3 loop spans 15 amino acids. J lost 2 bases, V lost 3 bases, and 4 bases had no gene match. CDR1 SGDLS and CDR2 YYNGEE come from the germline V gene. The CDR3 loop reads CASSASGGPTYEQYF. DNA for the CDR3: TGTGCCAGCAGCGCTAGCGGGGGGCCAACCTACGAGCAGTACTTC.

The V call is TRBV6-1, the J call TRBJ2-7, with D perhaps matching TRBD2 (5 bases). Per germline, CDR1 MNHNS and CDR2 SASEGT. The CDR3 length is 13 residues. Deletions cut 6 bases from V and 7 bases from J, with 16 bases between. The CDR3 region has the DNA TGTGCCAGCAGCGCGGGCCTTACGTGGGAGCAGTACTTC. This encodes CASSAGLTWEQYF.

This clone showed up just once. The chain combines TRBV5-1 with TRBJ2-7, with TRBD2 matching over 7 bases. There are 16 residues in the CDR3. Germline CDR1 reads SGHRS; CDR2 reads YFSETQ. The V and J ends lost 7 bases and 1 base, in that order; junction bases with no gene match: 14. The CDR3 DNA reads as TGCGCCAGCTCCTCAATAGGGGACTATTATTCCTACGAGCAGTACTTC. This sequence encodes CASSSIGDYYSYEQYF. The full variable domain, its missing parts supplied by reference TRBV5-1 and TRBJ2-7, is KAGVTQTPRYLIKTRGQQVTLSCSPISGHRSVSWYQQTPGQGLQFLFEYFSETQRNKGNFPGRFSGRQFSNSRSEMNVSTLELGDSALYLCASSSIGDYYSYEQYFGPGTRLTVT.

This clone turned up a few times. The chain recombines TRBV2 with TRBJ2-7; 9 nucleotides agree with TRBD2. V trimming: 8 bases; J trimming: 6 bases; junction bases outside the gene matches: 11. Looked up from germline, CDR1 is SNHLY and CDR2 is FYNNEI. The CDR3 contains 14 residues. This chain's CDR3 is CASSSGREGLEQYF. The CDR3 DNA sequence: TGTGCCAGCTCGTCGGGGCGGGAGGGCCTCGAGCAGTACTTC.

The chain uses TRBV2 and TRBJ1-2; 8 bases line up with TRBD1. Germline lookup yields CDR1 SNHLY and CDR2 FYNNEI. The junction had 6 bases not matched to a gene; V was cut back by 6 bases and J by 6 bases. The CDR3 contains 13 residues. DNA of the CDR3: TGTGCCAGCAGCGAGACAGGGGAGGATGGCTACACCTTC. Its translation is CASSETGEDGYTF. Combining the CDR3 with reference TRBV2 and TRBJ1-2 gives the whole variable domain EPEVTQTPSHQVTQMGQEVILRCVPISNHLYFYWYRQILGQKVEFLVSFYNNEISEKSEIFDDQFSVERPDGSNFTLKIRSTKLEDSAMYFCASSETGEDGYTFGSGTRLTVV.

The CDR3: CASSRRVGQGKEKLFF. CDR3 nucleotides: TGTGCCAGCTCGCGACGGGTGGGACAGGGGAAGGAAAAACTGTTTTTT. This rearrangement joins TRBV18 to TRBJ1-4; 10 bases are shared with TRBD1. The CDR3 loop spans 16 amino acids. CDR1 and CDR2 from the germline V gene are KGHSH and LQKENI. J gave up 8 bases and V 6 bases, and 12 bases lay outside the gene matches. The whole variable domain, filled in from reference TRBV18 and TRBJ1-4, reads NAGVMQNPRHLVRRRGQEARLRCSPMKGHSHVYWYRQLPEEGLKFMVYLQKENIIDESGMPKERFSAEFPKEGPSILRIQQVVRGDSAAYFCASSRRVGQGKEKLFFGSGTQLSVL.

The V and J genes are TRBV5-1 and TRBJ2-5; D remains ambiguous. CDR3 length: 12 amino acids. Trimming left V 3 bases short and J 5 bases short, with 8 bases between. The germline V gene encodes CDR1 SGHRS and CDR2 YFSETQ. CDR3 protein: CASSSNSETQYF. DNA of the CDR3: TGCGCCAGCAGCTCGAACTCGGAGACCCAGTACTTC.

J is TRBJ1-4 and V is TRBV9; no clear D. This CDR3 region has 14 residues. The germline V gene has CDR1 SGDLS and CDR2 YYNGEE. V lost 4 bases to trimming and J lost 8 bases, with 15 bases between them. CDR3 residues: CASSPRSGQEKLFF. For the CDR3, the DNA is TGTGCCAGCAGCCCGAGATCGGGTCAGGAAAAACTGTTTTTT.

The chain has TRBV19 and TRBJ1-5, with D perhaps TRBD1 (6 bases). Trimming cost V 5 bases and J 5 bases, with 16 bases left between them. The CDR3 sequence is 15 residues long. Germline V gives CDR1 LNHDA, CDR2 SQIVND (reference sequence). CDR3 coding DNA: TGTGCCAGTAGTCAAGGCAGGGACACCGATCAGCCCCAGCATTTT. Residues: CASSQGRDTDQPQHF.

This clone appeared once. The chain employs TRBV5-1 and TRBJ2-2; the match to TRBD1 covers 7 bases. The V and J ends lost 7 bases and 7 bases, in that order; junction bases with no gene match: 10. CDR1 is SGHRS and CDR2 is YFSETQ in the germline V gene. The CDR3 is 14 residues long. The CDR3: CASRIRGTIGELFF. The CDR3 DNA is TGCGCCAGCCGTATCAGGGGGACGATCGGGGAGCTGTTTTTT.

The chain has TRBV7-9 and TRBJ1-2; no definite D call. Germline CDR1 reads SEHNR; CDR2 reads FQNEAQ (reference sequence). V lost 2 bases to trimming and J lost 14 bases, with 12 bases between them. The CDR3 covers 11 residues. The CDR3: CASSLLPTWTF. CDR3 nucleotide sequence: TGTGCCAGCAGCTTACTCCCGACTTGGACCTTC.

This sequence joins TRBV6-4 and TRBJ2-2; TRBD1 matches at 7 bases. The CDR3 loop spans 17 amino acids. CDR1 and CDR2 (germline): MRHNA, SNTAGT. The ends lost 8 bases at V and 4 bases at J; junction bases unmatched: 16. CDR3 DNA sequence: TGTGCCAGCCTAAATCCACCCTCCCGGGACAGCACCGGGGAGCTGTTTTTT. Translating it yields CASLNPPSRDSTGELFF.

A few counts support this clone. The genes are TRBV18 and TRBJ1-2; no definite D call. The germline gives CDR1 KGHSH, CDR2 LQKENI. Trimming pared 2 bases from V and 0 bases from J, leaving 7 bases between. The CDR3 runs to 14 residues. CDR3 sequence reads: CASSPTATNYGYTF. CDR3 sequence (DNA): TGTGCCAGCTCACCAACAGCAACTAACTATGGCTACACCTTC.